The 21 T cell receptor beta chains given below trace back to one sample, sequenced in a study of molecular identifiers for immune sequencing clone quantification. TCRdb recomputed calls from the PCR reads with MiXCR, one row per CDR3 protein. The sample includes tens of thousands of distinct CDR3 sequences, over 15% of them seen just once. The sequencing input was naive CD8+ T cells from blood, with Jurkat cell RNA spiked in. Subset noted: FACS-sorted CD8+CD4-CCR7+CD45RA+ naive T cells. The receptors shown here come from a human donor in good health. Some libraries in this study had Jurkat cell RNA spiked in.

The table lists this clonotype with many counts. The chain uses TRBV5-1 and TRBJ2-7; D is uncertain. Looked up from germline, CDR1 is SGHRS and CDR2 is YFSETQ. The CDR3 has 14 amino acids. V lost 2 bases, J lost 2 bases, and 11 bases lay in between. CDR3: CASSFFEQTYEQYF. The CDR3 DNA sequence: TGCGCCAGCAGCTTTTTCGAGCAGACCTACGAGCAGTACTTC.

Ten or more counts support this clonotype. The chain couples TRBV24-1 to TRBJ1-5; D perhaps matches TRBD1 (5 bases). The germline V and J ends were trimmed by 2 bases and 0 bases, with 10 bases remaining between them. Germline assignment: CDR1 KGHDR and CDR2 SFDVKD. This CDR3 region has 16 residues. The CDR3 region has the DNA TGTGCCACCAGTGATTCTTCGACAGCTAGCAATCAGCCCCAGCATTTT. This encodes CATSDSSTASNQPQHF.

Turning to this clonotype: Possible read error: a much larger clone is one base away. The chain uses TRBV13 and TRBJ1-1; D is perhaps TRBD1 (5 bases). The CDR3 has 15 residues. CDR1 PRHDT and CDR2 FYEKMQ come from the germline V gene (reference sequence). V lost 8 bases, J lost 3 bases, and 19 bases lay in between. This chain's CDR3 is CASGSDTQGHTEAFF. The CDR3 DNA follows: TGTGCCAGCGGCTCCGACACCCAGGGACACACTGAAGCTTTCTTT. Using reference TRBV13 and TRBJ1-1 for the parts outside the CDR3, the full variable domain is AAGVIQSPRHLIKEKRETATLKCYPIPRHDTVYWYQQGPGQDPQFLISFYEKMQSDKGSIPDRFSAQQFSDYHSELNMSSLELGDSALYFCASGSDTQGHTEAFFGQGTRLTVV.

This clonotype was recorded many times. This rearrangement joins TRBV4-3 to TRBJ2-7; D unclear. Trimming stripped 4 bases from V and 3 bases from J, with 19 bases between. From germline, CDR1 is LGHNA and CDR2 YSLEER. This CDR3 is 16 amino acids long. For the CDR3, the DNA is TGCGCCAGCAGCCTGTCGTTTGGGCAGGAGAACTACGAGCAGTACTTC. It yields the protein CASSLSFGQENYEQYF.

The chain joins TRBV6-5 to TRBJ2-3; perhaps D is TRBD1 or TRBD2 (6 bases each). This CDR3 spans 15 amino acids. Trimming took 1 base from V and 2 from J, leaving 10 bases between them. The germline V gene encodes CDR1 MNHEY and CDR2 SVGAGI. Here the CDR3 DNA reads TGTGCCAGCAGTTACTGGACGGGGGCCACAGATACGCAGTATTTT. Translation: CASSYWTGATDTQYF.

The count of this clonotype is one. This CDR3 is missing its conserved last phenylalanine or tryptophan, likely due to a read error. Because the CDR3's place on the DNA is in doubt, the DNA is left out and the CDR3 is given as listed by TCRdb. CDR3 in amino acids: CASSLVGTEVFL. The rearrangement links TRBV7-8 to TRBJ1-1. Per germline, CDR1 SGHVS and CDR2 FQNEAQ. The CDR3 is made up of 12 amino acids, end residues included.

A word on this clonotype: At one boundary the junction diverges from the germline segment, which might be a read error. V is TRBV7-9 and J is TRBJ1-4; D ambiguous. This CDR3 contains 17 residues. Germline V gene lookup returns CDR1 SEHNR and CDR2 FQNEAQ (reference sequence). Here the CDR3 reads CASSPNVGSVTNEKLVF. In DNA form, the CDR3 reads TGTGCCAGCAGCCCCAACGTAGGTTCGGTGACTAATGAAAAACTGGTTTTT.

Ten or more counts support this clonotype. V and J are TRBV29-1 and TRBJ2-2; D is unclear. The V and J ends lost 8 bases and 0 bases respectively, with 10 bases between them. Germline V gives CDR1 SQVTM, CDR2 ANQGSEA. The CDR3 extends over 13 amino acids. This chain's CDR3 is CSFRVSNTGELFF. The CDR3 nucleotides are TGCAGCTTCCGGGTGTCGAACACCGGGGAGCTGTTTTTT.

This clonotype appeared many times. The J gene is TRBJ2-3, the V gene TRBV7-6, with a possible D match to TRBD2 (6 bases). V was cut by 1 base and J by 2 bases, with 10 bases left in between. Germline V gene sequence: CDR1 SGHVS, CDR2 FNYEAQ. This CDR3 has 15 amino acids. CDR3 sequence (DNA): TGTGCCAGCAGCTTAGGTTGGGGGGACACAGATACGCAGTATTTT. Residues: CASSLGWGDTDTQYF.

This rearrangement joins TRBV28 to TRBJ2-7, with D unresolved. Germline CDR1 and CDR2: MDHEN and SYDVKM. Trimming shortened V by 3 bases and J by 0 bases, and 9 bases separated the two germline ends. This CDR3 comprises 14 residues. In DNA form, the CDR3 reads TGTGCCAGCAGTTTGTGGGAAAGCTCCTACGAGCAGTACTTC. The encoded protein is CASSLWESSYEQYF.

The J gene is TRBJ2-3, the V gene TRBV4-2; the D is unclear. Germline V gene data show CDR1 as LGHNA and CDR2 as YNFKEQ. Trimming stripped 4 bases from V and 9 bases from J, with 11 bases between. The CDR3 is 12 amino acids. The CDR3 sequence: CASSPEAPTQYF. The CDR3 DNA is TGTGCCAGCAGCCCCGAGGCCCCGACGCAGTATTTT.

This clonotype was seen at least ten times. The chain links TRBV7-9 to TRBJ2-5; unclear D gene. Trimming stripped 4 bases from V and 5 bases from J, with 11 bases between. From germline, CDR1 is SEHNR and CDR2 FQNEAQ (reference sequence). The CDR3 has 13 residues. The CDR3 region is CASSSGLVETQYF. The CDR3 bases are TGTGCCAGCAGCTCAGGCCTAGTTGAGACCCAGTACTTC.

Ten or more counts support this clonotype. The chain employs TRBV12-3 or TRBV12-4 and TRBJ1-1; no reliable D call. The CDR3 length is 11 residues. Trimming removed 7 bases at V and 0 bases at J, with 3 bases between. The CDR3 sequence: CASKLNTEAFF. The CDR3, as DNA: TGTGCCAGCAAACTGAACACTGAAGCTTTCTTT.

Many counts were recorded for this clonotype. The chain carries TRBV7-6 and TRBJ2-1, with D perhaps matching TRBD2 (7 bases). V gave up 5 bases and J gave up 9 bases, with 20 bases separating them. Per the germline V gene, CDR1 is SGHVS and CDR2 is FNYEAQ. This CDR3 has 15 residues. CDR3 nucleotide sequence: TGTGCCAGCAGCCTCGCCTCCGGGGGGCCCGGTGAGCAGTTCTTC. Its protein product is CASSLASGGPGEQFF.

This clonotype was counted at least ten times. The conserved phenylalanine or tryptophan normally closing the CDR3 is absent here, so this likely arose from a read error. The rearrangement links TRBV28 to TRBJ2-7, with 7 bases matching TRBD1. The CDR3 spans 13 residues. In germline, CDR1 is MDHEN, CDR2 SYDVKM. V shed 8 bases, J shed 0 bases, and the junction held 4 bases outside the gene matches. The chain's CDR3 is CASRDSSSYEQYS. CDR3 DNA sequence: TGTGCCAGCCGGGACAGCAGCTCCTACGAGCAGTACTCC.

This clonotype was counted at least ten times. V is TRBV6-5 and J is TRBJ2-6, with 12 bases lining up with TRBD1. This CDR3 spans 19 amino acids. Trimming took 0 bases from V and 0 from J; bases not matched to a gene: 3. Germline loops: CDR1 MNHEY, CDR2 SVGAGI. CDR3 residues: CASSYSGTGGFSGANVLTF. The CDR3 DNA sequence: TGTGCCAGCAGTTACTCCGGGACAGGGGGCTTCTCTGGGGCCAACGTCCTGACTTTC.

In its sample, this clonotype was seen many times. The V call is TRBV7-2, the J call TRBJ1-1; D ambiguous. Germline values: CDR1 SGHTA, CDR2 FQGNSA. Between the trimmed V and J ends, which lost 2 bases and 7 bases, there was a span of 14 bases. The CDR3 covers 14 residues. The CDR3 region has the DNA TGTGCCAGCAGCTTAACGGGTGTTCGGGGTGAAGCTTTCTTT. The encoded protein is CASSLTGVRGEAFF.

Note on this clonotype: One end of the junction does not line up with germline, which may come from a read error. CDR3 amino acids: CASSLSSTYKQYF. Written as DNA, the CDR3 is TGTGCCAGCAGTTTGTCCTCGACCTACAAGCAGTACTTC. The chain uses TRBV27 and TRBJ2-7; D is unclear. From germline, CDR1 is MNHEY and CDR2 SMNVEV (reference sequence). This CDR3 comprises 13 residues.

This clonotype occurred once. Possible read error: a much larger clone is one base away. The chain links TRBV5-1 to TRBJ2-1, with D possibly TRBD2 on 5 matching bases. The V end was cut by 7 bases, the J end by 7 bases, with 18 bases between. This CDR3 has 14 residues. Germline CDR1 reads SGHRS; CDR2 reads YFSETQ. Here the CDR3 DNA reads TGCGCCAGCTCCGCCGAGGCAACGGGAAATGAGCAGTTCTTC. It codes for CASSAEATGNEQFF. Complete variable domain (other parts from reference TRBV5-1 and TRBJ2-1): KAGVTQTPRYLIKTRGQQVTLSCSPISGHRSVSWYQQTPGQGLQFLFEYFSETQRNKGNFPGRFSGRQFSNSRSEMNVSTLELGDSALYLCASSAEATGNEQFFGPGTRLTVL.

Ten or more counts support this clonotype. This chain links TRBV5-6 with TRBJ2-7, with D possibly being TRBD1 (5 bases). V was shortened by 0 bases and J by 7 bases, with 11 bases between the two germline ends. This CDR3 is built from 13 residues. CDR1 is SGHDT, CDR2 YYEEEE, per germline. The CDR3 DNA is TGTGCCAGCAGCTTGGGGCAGGGTGAAGAGCAGTACTTC. Translating it yields CASSLGQGEEQYF.

This clonotype was counted at least ten times. J is TRBJ2-7 and V is TRBV29-1; D is perhaps TRBD1 (5 bases). V was shortened by 7 bases and J by 4 bases, with 14 bases between the two germline ends. The CDR3 loop spans 12 amino acids. CDR1 is SQVTM and CDR2 is ANQGSEA in the germline V gene. The CDR3 protein is CSARQGTYEQYF. The CDR3 DNA is TGCAGCGCTCGCCAGGGAACGTACGAGCAGTACTTC.